This T cell receptor (beta chain) comes out of a study of blood T cells in healthy people across ages. Only a few counts were recorded for this clonotype. Its antigen is not known. Alongside a J-beta primer mix, a sample-barcoded 5' primer served in a second PCR lasting roughly 7 to 11 cycles. Any given sample supplied a minimum of 2.5 million CDR3-containing paired-end reads. TCRdb analysed the 5' RACE reads with MiXCR anew, one entry per CDR3 protein. The table includes approximately 1.5 million distinct CDR3 sequences, approximately 39% detected once. The study's findings and limits: In older individuals, TCR beta diversity per million T cells was lower, falling roughly linearly with age. No conclusive comparison of naive versus antigen-experienced cells was possible with unsorted PBMCs. Greater diversity and more naive CD4+ cells were seen in long-lived donors than in aged donors.

V was trimmed by 9 bases and J by 6 bases, leaving 12 bases between them. The germline CDR1 and CDR2 sequences are MNHEY and SVGAGI. The CDR3 totals 12 residues. The sample taken for sequencing was blood. This chain connects TRBV6-5 to TRBJ1-5, with D possibly being TRBD1 (6 bases). The receptor comes from a woman between 18 and 29 years old in good health. The CDR3 DNA reads TGTGCCAGTAAGGGGGTGGGTCAGCCCCAGCATTTT. This gives the protein CASKGVGQPQHF.